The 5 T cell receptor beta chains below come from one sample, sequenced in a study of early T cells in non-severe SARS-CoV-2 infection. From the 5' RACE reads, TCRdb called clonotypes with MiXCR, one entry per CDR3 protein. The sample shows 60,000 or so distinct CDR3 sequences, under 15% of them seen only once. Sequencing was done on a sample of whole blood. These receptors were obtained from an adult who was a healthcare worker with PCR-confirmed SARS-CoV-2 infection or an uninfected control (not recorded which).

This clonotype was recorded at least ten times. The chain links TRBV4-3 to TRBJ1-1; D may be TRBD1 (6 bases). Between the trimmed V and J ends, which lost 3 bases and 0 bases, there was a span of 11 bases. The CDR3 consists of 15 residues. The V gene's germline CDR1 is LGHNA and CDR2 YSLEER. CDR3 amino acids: CASSQDSPLNTEAFF. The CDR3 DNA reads TGCGCCAGCAGCCAGGACAGCCCGTTGAACACTGAAGCTTTCTTT.

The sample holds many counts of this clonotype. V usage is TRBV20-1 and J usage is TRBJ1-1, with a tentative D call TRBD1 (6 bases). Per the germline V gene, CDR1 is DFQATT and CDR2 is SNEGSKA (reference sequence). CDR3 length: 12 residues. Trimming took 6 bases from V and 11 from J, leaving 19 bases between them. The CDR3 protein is CSARPGTRNAFF. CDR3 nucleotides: TGCAGTGCGCGCCCCGGGACACGAAACGCTTTCTTT.

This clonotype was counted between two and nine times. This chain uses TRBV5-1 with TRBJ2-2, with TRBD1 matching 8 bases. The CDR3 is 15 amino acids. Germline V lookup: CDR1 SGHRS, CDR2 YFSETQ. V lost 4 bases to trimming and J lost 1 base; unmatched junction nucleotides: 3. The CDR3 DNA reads TGCGCCAGCAGCACCGGACAGGGGAACACCGGGGAGCTGTTTTTT. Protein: CASSTGQGNTGELFF. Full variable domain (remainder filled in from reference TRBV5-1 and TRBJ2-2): KAGVTQTPRYLIKTRGQQVTLSCSPISGHRSVSWYQQTPGQGLQFLFEYFSETQRNKGNFPGRFSGRQFSNSRSEMNVSTLELGDSALYLCASSTGQGNTGELFFGEGSRLTVL.

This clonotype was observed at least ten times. Here the CDR3 DNA reads TGTGCCAGCAGTTTGCCCCCGGGGCTGGACAGTGAAGCTTTCTTT. It is translated as CASSLPPGLDSEAFF. V and J are TRBV28 and TRBJ1-1, with D tentatively TRBD1 (6 bases). With 3 bases removed from V and 7 bases from J, the gap between germline ends came to 18 bases. CDR1 is MDHEN and CDR2 is SYDVKM in the germline V gene. The CDR3 sequence is 15 residues long.

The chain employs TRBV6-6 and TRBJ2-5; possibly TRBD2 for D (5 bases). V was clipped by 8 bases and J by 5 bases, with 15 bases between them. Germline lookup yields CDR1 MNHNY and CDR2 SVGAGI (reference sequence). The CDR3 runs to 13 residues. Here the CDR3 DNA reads TGTGCCAGCTCCGGCGCGGGTTTGGAGACCCAGTACTTC. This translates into CASSGAGLETQYF.